This TCR beta chain originates from a study of T cells after yellow fever vaccination. Each CDR3 protein is one row after TCRdb ran MiXCR on the 5' RACE reads. The sample holds 45,000 to 60,000 distinct CDR3 sequences; approximately 5.7% are singletons and the top ten take roughly a third. This clonotype was seen a few times. Study-wide points: Faster peaking, at day 5 versus 15, marked a secondary response that was weaker. Most primary-vaccination clones reappeared after the booster (around 95% CD4, roughly 90% CD8).

Germline V gene sequence: CDR1 SGHRS, CDR2 YFSETQ. After removal of 4 bases from V and 5 bases from J, the junction contained 3 bases not matched to a gene. The CDR3 is 14 residues long. The sample was PBMCs, either bulk or a sorted T-cell subset (CD4+, CD8+, memory, or dextramer-sorted; not recorded which), taken on the day of the yellow fever booster vaccination. This receptor was obtained from a man younger than 35 who received the YFV17D yellow fever vaccine. The J gene is TRBJ1-4, the V gene TRBV5-1, with 9 bases aligning to TRBD1. CDR3 DNA sequence: TGCGCCAGCAGCGGCGGGACAGGGAATGAAAAACTGTTTTTT. This translates into CASSGGTGNEKLFF.